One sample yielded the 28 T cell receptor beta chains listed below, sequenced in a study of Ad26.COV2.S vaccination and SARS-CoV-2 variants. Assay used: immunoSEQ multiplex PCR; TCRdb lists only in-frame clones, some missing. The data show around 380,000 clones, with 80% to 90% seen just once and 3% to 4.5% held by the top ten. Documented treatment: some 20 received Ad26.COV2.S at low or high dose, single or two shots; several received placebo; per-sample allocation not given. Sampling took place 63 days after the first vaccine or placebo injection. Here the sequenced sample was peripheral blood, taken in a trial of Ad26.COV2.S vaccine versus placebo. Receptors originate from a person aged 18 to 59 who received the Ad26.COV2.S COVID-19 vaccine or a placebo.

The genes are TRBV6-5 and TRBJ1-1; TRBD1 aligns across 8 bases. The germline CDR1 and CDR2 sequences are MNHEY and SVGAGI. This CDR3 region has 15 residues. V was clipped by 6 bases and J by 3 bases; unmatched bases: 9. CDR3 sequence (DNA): TGTGCCAGCAGAGGATCCGGGACAGGTGACACTGAAGCTTTCTTT. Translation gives CASRGSGTGDTEAFF.

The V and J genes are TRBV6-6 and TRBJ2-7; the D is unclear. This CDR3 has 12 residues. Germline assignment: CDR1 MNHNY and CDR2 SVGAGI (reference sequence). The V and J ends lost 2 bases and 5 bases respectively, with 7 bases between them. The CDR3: CASSYDSNEQYF. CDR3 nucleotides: TGTGCCAGCAGTTACGATTCGAACGAGCAGTACTTC.

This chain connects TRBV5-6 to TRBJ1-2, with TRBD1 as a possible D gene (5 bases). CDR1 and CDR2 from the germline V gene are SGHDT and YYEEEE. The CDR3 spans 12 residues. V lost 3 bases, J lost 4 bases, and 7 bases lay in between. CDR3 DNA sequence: TGTGCCAGCAGCTCCGGGACCTATGGCTACACCTTC. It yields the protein CASSSGTYGYTF.

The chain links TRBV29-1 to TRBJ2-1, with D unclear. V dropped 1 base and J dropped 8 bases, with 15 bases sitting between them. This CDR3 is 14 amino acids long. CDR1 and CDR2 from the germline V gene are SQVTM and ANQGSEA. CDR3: CSVEGLEGHHEQFF. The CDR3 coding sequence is TGCAGCGTTGAAGGGTTGGAAGGGCATCATGAGCAGTTCTTC.

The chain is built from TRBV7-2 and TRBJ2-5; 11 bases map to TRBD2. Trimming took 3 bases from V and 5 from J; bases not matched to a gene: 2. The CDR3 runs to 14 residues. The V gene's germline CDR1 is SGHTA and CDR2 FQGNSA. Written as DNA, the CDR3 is TGTGCCAGCAGCTTGACTAGCGGGGTTGAGACCCAGTACTTC. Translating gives CASSLTSGVETQYF.

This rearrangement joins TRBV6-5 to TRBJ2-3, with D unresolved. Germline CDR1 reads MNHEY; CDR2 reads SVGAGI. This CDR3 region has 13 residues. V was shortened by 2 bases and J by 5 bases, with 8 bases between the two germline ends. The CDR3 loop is CASSYEPLDTQYF. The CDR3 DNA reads TGTGCCAGCAGTTACGAACCATTAGATACGCAGTATTTT.

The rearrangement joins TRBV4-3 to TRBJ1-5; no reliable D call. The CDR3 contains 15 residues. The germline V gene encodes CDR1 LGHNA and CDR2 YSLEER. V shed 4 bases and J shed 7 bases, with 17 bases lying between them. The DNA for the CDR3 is TGCGCCAGCAGCCGAGAAGCGGGGTTTCGGCAGCCCCAGCATTTT. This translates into CASSREAGFRQPQHF.

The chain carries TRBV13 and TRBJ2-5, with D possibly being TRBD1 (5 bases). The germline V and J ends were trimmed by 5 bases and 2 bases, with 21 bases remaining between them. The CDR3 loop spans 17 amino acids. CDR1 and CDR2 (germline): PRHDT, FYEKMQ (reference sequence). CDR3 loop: CASSPRGLSNLQETQYF. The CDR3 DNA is TGTGCCAGCAGCCCAAGGGGCCTTTCGAATTTACAAGAGACCCAGTACTTC.

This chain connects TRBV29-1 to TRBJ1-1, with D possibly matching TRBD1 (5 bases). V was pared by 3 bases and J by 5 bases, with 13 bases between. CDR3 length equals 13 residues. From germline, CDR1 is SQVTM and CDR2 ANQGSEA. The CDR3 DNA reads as TGCAGCGTTGATAAGGGGTGGGGGACTGAAGCTTTCTTT. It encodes CSVDKGWGTEAFF. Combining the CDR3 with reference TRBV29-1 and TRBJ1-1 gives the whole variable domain SAVISQKPSRDICQRGTSLTIQCQVDSQVTMMFWYRQQPGQSLTLIATANQGSEATYESGFVIDKFPISRPNLTFSTLTVSNMSPEDSSIYLCSVDKGWGTEAFFGQGTRLTVV.

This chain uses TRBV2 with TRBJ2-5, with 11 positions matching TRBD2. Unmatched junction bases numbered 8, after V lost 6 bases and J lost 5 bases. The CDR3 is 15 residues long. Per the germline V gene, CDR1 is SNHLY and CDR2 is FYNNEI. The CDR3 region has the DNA TGTGCCAGCAGCAATAGCGGGGGGGGTCGGGAGACCCAGTACTTC. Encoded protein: CASSNSGGGRETQYF.

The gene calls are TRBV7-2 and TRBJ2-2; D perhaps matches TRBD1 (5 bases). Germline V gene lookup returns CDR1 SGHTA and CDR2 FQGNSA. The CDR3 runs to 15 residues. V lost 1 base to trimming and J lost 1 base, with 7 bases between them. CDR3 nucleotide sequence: TGTGCCAGCAGCTTAGGACAGATGAACACCGGGGAGCTGTTTTTT. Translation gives CASSLGQMNTGELFF.

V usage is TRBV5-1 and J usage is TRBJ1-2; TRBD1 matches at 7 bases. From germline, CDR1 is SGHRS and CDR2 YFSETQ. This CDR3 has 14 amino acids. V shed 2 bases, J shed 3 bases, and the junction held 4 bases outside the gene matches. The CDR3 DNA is TGCGCCAGCAGCTTTGACAGGGCCGACTATGGCTACACCTTC. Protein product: CASSFDRADYGYTF.

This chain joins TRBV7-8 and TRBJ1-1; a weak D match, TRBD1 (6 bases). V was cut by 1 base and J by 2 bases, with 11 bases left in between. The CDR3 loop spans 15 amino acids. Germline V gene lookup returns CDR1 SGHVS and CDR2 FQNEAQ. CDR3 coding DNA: TGTGCCAGCAGCTTAGGGACAGCCAGAAACACTGAAGCTTTCTTT. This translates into CASSLGTARNTEAFF. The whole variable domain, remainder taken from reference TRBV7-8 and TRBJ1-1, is GAGVSQSPRYKVAKRGQDVALRCDPISGHVSLFWYQQALGQGPEFLTYFQNEAQLDKSGLPSDRFFAERPEGSVSTLKIQRTQQEDSAVYLCASSLGTARNTEAFFGQGTRLTVV.

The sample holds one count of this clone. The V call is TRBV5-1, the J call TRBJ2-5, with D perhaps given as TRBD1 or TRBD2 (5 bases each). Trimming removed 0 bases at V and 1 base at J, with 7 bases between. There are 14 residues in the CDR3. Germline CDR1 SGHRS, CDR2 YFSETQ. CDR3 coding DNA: TGCGCCAGCAGCTTGGAGGGACCCCAAGAGACCCAGTACTTC. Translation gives CASSLEGPQETQYF.

As DNA, the CDR3 is TGTGCCAGTAGTATGGGACCGGGACAGGGGTCCGAAAGCAATCAGCCCCAGCATTTT. Translated, it gives CASSMGPGQGSESNQPQHF. The J gene is TRBJ1-5, the V gene TRBV19; 10 bases line up with TRBD1. The CDR3 contains 19 residues. Losses at the gene ends were 3 bases for V and 1 base for J; bases not matched to a gene: 12. CDR1 and CDR2 (germline): LNHDA, SQIVND (reference sequence).

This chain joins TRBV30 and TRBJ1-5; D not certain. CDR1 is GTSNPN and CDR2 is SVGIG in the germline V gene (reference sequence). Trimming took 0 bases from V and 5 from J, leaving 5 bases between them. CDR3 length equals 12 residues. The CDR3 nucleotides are TGTGCCTGGAGTGTTACAGATCAGCCCCAGCATTTT. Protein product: CAWSVTDQPQHF.

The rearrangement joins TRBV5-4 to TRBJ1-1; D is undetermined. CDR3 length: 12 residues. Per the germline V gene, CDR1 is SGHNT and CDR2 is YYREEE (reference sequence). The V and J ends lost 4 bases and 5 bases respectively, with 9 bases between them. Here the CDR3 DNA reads TGTGCCAGCAGCCACGGGAGAACTGAAGCTTTCTTT. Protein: CASSHGRTEAFF.

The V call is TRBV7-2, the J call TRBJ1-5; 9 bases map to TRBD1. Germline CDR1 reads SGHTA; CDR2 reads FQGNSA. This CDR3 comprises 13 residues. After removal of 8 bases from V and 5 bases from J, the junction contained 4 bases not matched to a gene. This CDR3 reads CASGQGQDQPQHF. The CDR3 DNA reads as TGTGCCAGCGGACAGGGGCAGGATCAGCCCCAGCATTTT.

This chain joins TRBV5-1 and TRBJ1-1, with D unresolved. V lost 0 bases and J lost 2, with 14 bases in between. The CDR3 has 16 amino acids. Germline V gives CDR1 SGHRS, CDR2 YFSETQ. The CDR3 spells CASSLVWRVSNTEAFF. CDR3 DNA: TGCGCCAGCAGCTTGGTTTGGAGAGTAAGTAACACTGAAGCTTTCTTT.

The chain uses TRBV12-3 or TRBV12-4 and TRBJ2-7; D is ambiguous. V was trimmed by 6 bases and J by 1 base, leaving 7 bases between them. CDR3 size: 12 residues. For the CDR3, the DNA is TGTGCCAGCAGCGAGACGTCCTACGAGCAGTACTTC. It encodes CASSETSYEQYF.

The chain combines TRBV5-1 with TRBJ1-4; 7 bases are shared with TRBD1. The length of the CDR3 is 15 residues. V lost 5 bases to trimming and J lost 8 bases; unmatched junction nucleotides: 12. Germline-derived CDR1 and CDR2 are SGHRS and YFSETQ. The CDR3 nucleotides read TGCGCCAGCAGACCGATGGGACAGCTGGGAGAAAAACTGTTTTTT. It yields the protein CASRPMGQLGEKLFF.

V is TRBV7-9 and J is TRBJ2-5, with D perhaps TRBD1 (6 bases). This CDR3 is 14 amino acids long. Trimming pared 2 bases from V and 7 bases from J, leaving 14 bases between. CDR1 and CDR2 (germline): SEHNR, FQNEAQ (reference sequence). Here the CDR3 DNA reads TGTGCCAGCAGCTTAAAGGCAGGGGAAGGGACCCAGTACTTC. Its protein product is CASSLKAGEGTQYF.

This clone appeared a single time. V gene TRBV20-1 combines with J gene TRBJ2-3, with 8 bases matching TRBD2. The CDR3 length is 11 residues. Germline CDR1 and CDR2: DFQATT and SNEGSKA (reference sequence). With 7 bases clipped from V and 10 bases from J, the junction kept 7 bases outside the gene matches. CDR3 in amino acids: CSVFGGAAQYF. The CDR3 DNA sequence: TGCAGTGTTTTCGGGGGGGCCGCGCAGTATTTT.

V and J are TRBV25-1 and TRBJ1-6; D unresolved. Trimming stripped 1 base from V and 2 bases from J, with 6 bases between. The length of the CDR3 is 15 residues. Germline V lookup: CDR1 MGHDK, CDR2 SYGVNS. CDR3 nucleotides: TGTGCCAGCAGTGAATCAAGGACCTATAATTCACCCCTCCACTTT. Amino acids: CASSESRTYNSPLHF. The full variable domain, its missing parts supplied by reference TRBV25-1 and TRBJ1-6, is EADIYQTPRYLVIGTGKKITLECSQTMGHDKMYWYQQDPGMELHLIHYSYGVNSTEKGDLSSESTVSRIRTEHFPLTLESARPSHTSQYLCASSESRTYNSPLHFGNGTRLTVT.

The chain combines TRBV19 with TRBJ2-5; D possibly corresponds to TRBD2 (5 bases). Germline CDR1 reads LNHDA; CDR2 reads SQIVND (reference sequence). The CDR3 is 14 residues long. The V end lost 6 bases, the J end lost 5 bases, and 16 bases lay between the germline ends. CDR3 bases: TGTGCCAGTAGCCCCCTAGCCTCTGCGGAGACCCAGTACTTC. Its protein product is CASSPLASAETQYF.

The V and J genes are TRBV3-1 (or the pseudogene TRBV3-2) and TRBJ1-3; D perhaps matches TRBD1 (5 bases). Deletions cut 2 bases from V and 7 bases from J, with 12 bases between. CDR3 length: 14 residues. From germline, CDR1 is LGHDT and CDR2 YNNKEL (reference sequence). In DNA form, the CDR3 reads TGTGCCAGCAGCCAACAGGGTACCCGGAACACCATATATTTT. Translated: CASSQQGTRNTIYF.

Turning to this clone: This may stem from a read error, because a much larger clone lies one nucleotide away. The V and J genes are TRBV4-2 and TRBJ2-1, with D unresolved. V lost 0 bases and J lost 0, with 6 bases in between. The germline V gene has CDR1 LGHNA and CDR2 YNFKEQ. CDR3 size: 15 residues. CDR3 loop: CASSQDRSSYNEQFF. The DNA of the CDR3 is TGTGCCAGCAGCCAAGACAGGAGCTCCTACAATGAGCAGTTCTTC.

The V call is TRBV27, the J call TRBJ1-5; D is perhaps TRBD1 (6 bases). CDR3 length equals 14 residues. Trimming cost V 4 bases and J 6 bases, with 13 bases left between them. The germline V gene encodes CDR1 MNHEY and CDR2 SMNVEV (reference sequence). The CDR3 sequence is CASSSHRVGQPQHF. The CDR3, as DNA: TGTGCCAGCAGTTCCCACAGGGTCGGTCAGCCCCAGCATTTT.